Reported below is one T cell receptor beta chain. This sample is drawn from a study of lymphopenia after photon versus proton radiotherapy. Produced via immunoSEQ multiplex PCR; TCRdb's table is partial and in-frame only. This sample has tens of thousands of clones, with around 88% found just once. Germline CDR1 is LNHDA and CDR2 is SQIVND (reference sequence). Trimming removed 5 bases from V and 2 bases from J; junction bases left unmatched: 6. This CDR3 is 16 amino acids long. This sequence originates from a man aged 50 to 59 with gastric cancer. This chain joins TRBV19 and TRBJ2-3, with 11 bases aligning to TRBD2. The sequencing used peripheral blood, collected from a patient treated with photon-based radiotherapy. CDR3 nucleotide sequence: TGTGCCAGTAGTCCGACTAGCGGGACCTACACAGATACGCAGTATTTT. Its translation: CASSPTSGTYTDTQYF.